These 32 T cell receptor beta chains came from one sample sequenced in a study of blood T cell repertoires in COVID-19. Sequenced by immunoSEQ multiplex PCR; TCRdb stores in-frame clones only, minus some. The table shows under 200,000 clones, with roughly nine tenths occurring only once. The sequenced sample consisted of PBMCs or T cells enriched from blood (not recorded which). Every receptor here comes from a woman between 40 and 50 years old in a cohort exposed to, infected with or recovered from COVID-19 (not recorded which).

The genes are TRBV28 and TRBJ1-2; D is uncertain. Trimming cost V 6 bases and J 2 bases, with 13 bases left between them. Germline-derived CDR1 and CDR2 are MDHEN and SYDVKM. The CDR3 length is 14 residues. The DNA of the CDR3 is TGTGCCAGCAGAAGCATGAACGTAAACTATGGCTACACCTTC. It is translated as CASRSMNVNYGYTF.

The rearrangement joins TRBV7-2 to TRBJ2-7, with a weak D call TRBD1 (5 bases). Trimming removed 3 bases at V and 0 bases at J, with 9 bases between. This CDR3 has 14 residues. Looked up from germline, CDR1 is SGHTA and CDR2 is FQGNSA. This chain's CDR3 is CASSFPGNSYEQYF. The CDR3 DNA reads TGTGCCAGCAGCTTCCCAGGGAACTCCTACGAGCAGTACTTC. Drawing the rest from reference TRBV7-2 and TRBJ2-7, the complete variable domain is GAGVSQSPSNKVTEKGKDVELRCDPISGHTALYWYRQSLGQGLEFLIYFQGNSAPDKSGLPSDRFSAERTGGSVSTLTIQRTQQEDSAVYLCASSFPGNSYEQYFGPGTRLTVT.

This sequence joins TRBV7-6 and TRBJ2-1; D is ambiguous. The germline V gene has CDR1 SGHVS and CDR2 FNYEAQ. Trimming removed 2 bases at V and 0 bases at J, with 11 bases between. The CDR3 is 16 amino acids. The CDR3 loop is CASSLLSHNSYNEQFF. CDR3 DNA sequence: TGTGCCAGCAGCTTACTTTCTCACAACTCCTACAATGAGCAGTTCTTC.

The V call is TRBV12-2, the J call TRBJ2-7; the table calls TRBD1, which could not be checked here. TRBV12-2 is given as a pseudogene. The length of the CDR3 is 20 residues. The CDR3 protein is CASRLSKIATHRDSHYEQYF. The CDR3 DNA reads TGTGCAAGTCGCTTATCAAAAATAGCGACACACAGGGATTCGCACTACGAGCAGTACTTC.

The chain recombines TRBV7-9 with TRBJ1-1; TRBD1 aligns across 9 bases. The CDR3 totals 14 residues. CDR1 is SEHNR, CDR2 FQNEAQ, per germline (reference sequence). J gave up 4 bases and V 5 bases, and 5 bases lay outside the gene matches. CDR3 coding DNA: TGTGCCAGCAGCCCCGGACAGGGGAGCACTGAAGCTTTCTTT. Amino acids: CASSPGQGSTEAFF.

The V and J genes are TRBV29-1 and TRBJ2-7, with 8 bases aligning to TRBD2. The V and J ends lost 7 bases and 3 bases, in that order; junction bases with no gene match: 8. The CDR3 extends over 13 amino acids. Germline assignment: CDR1 SQVTM and CDR2 ANQGSEA. The CDR3: CSARGGQNYEQYF. In nucleotides, the CDR3 is TGCAGCGCCCGGGGGGGGCAGAACTACGAGCAGTACTTC.

This sequence joins TRBV4-3 and TRBJ1-2; D uncertain. The CDR3 has 14 amino acids. The germline gives CDR1 LGHNA, CDR2 YSLEER. Trimming cost V 3 bases and J 0 bases, with 8 bases left between them. CDR3 loop: CASSQGVSNYGYTF. CDR3 nucleotide sequence: TGCGCCAGCAGCCAGGGAGTTTCTAACTATGGCTACACCTTC.

This sequence joins TRBV27 and TRBJ1-1; 11 nucleotides align to TRBD1. Germline V gives CDR1 MNHEY, CDR2 SMNVEV (reference sequence). This CDR3 spans 13 amino acids. V lost 6 bases, J lost 5 bases, and 2 bases stayed unmatched. CDR3 loop: CASRGTGGTEAFF. CDR3 sequence (DNA): TGTGCCAGCAGAGGGACAGGGGGAACTGAAGCTTTCTTT.

V is TRBV28 and J is TRBJ2-5, with D unclear. V was cut by 1 base and J by 2 bases, with 5 bases left in between. The length of the CDR3 is 13 residues. The V gene's germline CDR1 is MDHEN and CDR2 SYDVKM. The CDR3 region is CASSLFLQETQYF. The CDR3 DNA reads as TGTGCCAGCAGTTTATTTCTACAAGAGACCCAGTACTTC. Looking up the rest from reference TRBV28 and TRBJ2-5 gives the full variable domain: DVKVTQSSRYLVKRTGEKVFLECVQDMDHENMFWYRQDPGLGLRLIYFSYDVKMKEKGDIPEGYSVSREKKERFSLILESASTNQTSMYLCASSLFLQETQYFGPGTRLLVL.

The rearrangement joins TRBV24-1 to TRBJ2-1; D remains ambiguous. Germline-derived CDR1 and CDR2 are KGHDR and SFDVKD. The CDR3 extends over 13 amino acids. V lost 7 bases, J lost 3 bases, and 9 bases lay in between. The CDR3 DNA is TGTGCCACCAGGACCGACAACTACAATGAGCAGTTCTTC. It codes for CATRTDNYNEQFF.

The gene calls are TRBV5-1 and TRBJ1-2, with TRBD1 matching 8 bases. Germline V CDR1 and CDR2: SGHRS, YFSETQ. J gave up 4 bases and V 6 bases, and 8 bases lay outside the gene matches. The CDR3 loop spans 14 amino acids. This chain's CDR3 is CASTGQASSYGYTF. In DNA, the CDR3 is TGCGCCAGCACGGGACAGGCATCTAGCTATGGCTACACCTTC.

The V call is TRBV7-2, the J call TRBJ1-6; 7 nucleotides line up with TRBD1. CDR3 length: 17 amino acids. CDR1 and CDR2 (germline): SGHTA, FQGNSA. Losses at the gene ends were 4 bases for V and 0 bases for J; bases not matched to a gene: 6. The CDR3 DNA follows: TGTGCCAGCAGCTCGGGACAGCCGAGCTCCTATAATTCACCCCTCCACTTT. As protein: CASSSGQPSSYNSPLHF.

In this sample, this clone turned up once. The chain combines TRBV4-3 with TRBJ2-1, with 9 bases lining up with TRBD2. This CDR3 has 16 amino acids. Losses at the gene ends were 3 bases for V and 6 bases for J; bases not matched to a gene: 9. The germline V gene has CDR1 LGHNA and CDR2 YSLEER. The CDR3, as DNA: TGCGCCAGCAGCCACCCCGGGGGTAGCGGGAGCAATGAGCAGTTCTTC. Residues: CASSHPGGSGSNEQFF.

This sequence joins TRBV21-1 and TRBJ1-1; the table's TRBD1 call for D was not verified on the DNA. TRBV21-1 is an annotated pseudogene. CDR3 length: 13 residues. The CDR3: CASSLDRVPEAFF. As DNA, the CDR3 is TGTGCCAGCAGCCTAGACAGGGTCCCTGAAGCTTTCTTT.

The CDR3 DNA is TGTGCCTGGAGTAGAGCGAGTGGATCCTACGAGCAGTACTTC. This encodes CAWSRASGSYEQYF. The chain couples TRBV30 to TRBJ2-7; D gene unclear. The CDR3 length is 14 residues. Germline values: CDR1 GTSNPN, CDR2 SVGIG (reference sequence). V was pared by 2 bases and J by 1 base, with 12 bases between.

A note on this clone: The sample has other DNA sequences that encode this CDR3 too. The rearrangement joins TRBV9 to TRBJ2-3, with 10 bases aligning to TRBD2. With V trimmed by 0 bases and J by 3 bases, 1 base remained unmatched. This CDR3 has 15 residues. The V gene's germline CDR1 is SGDLS and CDR2 YYNGEE. The CDR3: CASSVETSGTDTQYF. The CDR3 nucleotides are TGTGCCAGCAGCGTAGAGACTAGCGGGACAGATACGCAGTATTTT.

CDR3 in DNA: TGTGCCAGCAGCGTGAGACCAGACAGCAGACAGAGGAACACTGAAGCTTTCTTT. It translates to CASSVRPDSRQRNTEAFF. J is TRBJ1-1 and V is TRBV5-4; weak D call: TRBD1 (5 bases). CDR1 is SGHNT, CDR2 YYREEE, per germline (reference sequence). CDR3 length equals 18 residues. V was trimmed by 4 bases and J by 1 base, leaving 23 bases between them.

The rearrangement joins TRBV3-1 (or the pseudogene TRBV3-2) to TRBJ1-5; TRBD1 matches at 8 bases. Germline assignment: CDR1 LGHDT and CDR2 YNNKEL (reference sequence). With 4 bases clipped from V and 6 bases from J, the junction kept 8 bases outside the gene matches. The CDR3 sequence is 15 residues long. CDR3 DNA sequence: TGTGCCAGCAGCCCGACAGGGGCCCCCGGTCAGCCCCAGCATTTT. As protein: CASSPTGAPGQPQHF.

The rearrangement uses TRBV28 and TRBJ2-1; D is uncertain. Trimming removed 6 bases from V and 7 bases from J, with 4 bases in between. Germline V gives CDR1 MDHEN, CDR2 SYDVKM. This CDR3 has 10 amino acids. CDR3 sequence (DNA): TGTGCCAGCAGCTATAATGAGCAGTTCTTC. Translated: CASSYNEQFF.

This chain joins TRBV19 and TRBJ2-3; D unclear. CDR1 is LNHDA, CDR2 SQIVND, per germline (reference sequence). Trimming took 5 bases from V and 0 from J, leaving 6 bases between them. CDR3 length: 13 amino acids. The DNA for the CDR3 is TGTGCCAGTAGTGCGACAAGCACAGATACGCAGTATTTT. Protein sequence: CASSATSTDTQYF.

V is TRBV7-8 and J is TRBJ2-2; 7 bases line up with TRBD1. Germline lookup yields CDR1 SGHVS and CDR2 FQNEAQ. The CDR3 has 15 amino acids. V lost 5 bases to trimming and J lost 6 bases; unmatched junction nucleotides: 9. CDR3 amino acids: CASSPDRMVAGELFF. The CDR3 DNA is TGTGCCAGCAGCCCGGACAGGATGGTGGCCGGGGAGCTGTTTTTT.

The chain couples TRBV7-2 to TRBJ2-2; 7 nucleotides match TRBD2. The germline V gene encodes CDR1 SGHTA and CDR2 FQGNSA. The CDR3 has 16 amino acids. The V gene end was trimmed by 3 bases and the J gene end by 6 bases; junction bases not matched to a gene: 10. This CDR3 is CASSLTSGVGSGELFF. CDR3 nucleotides: TGTGCCAGCAGCTTGACCAGCGGGGTTGGTTCCGGGGAGCTGTTTTTT.

V is TRBV6-7 and J is TRBJ1-5; D is possibly TRBD1 (6 bases). TRBV6-7 is filed as an ORF, its function uncertain. The CDR3 sequence is 19 residues long. Trimming took off 0 bases at V and 0 bases at J, with 18 bases between the two ends. Written as DNA, the CDR3 is TGTGCCAGCAGTTACTCGACACAGGGTATAACGTTTAGCAATCAGCCCCAGCATTTT. It specifies CASSYSTQGITFSNQPQHF.

The CDR3 DNA reads TGTGCCAGTAAAGAACGGGGACTAGCGGCCAATGAGCAGTTCTTC. Amino acid sequence: CASKERGLAANEQFF. The gene calls are TRBV19 and TRBJ2-1; 11 nucleotides agree with TRBD2. This CDR3 comprises 15 residues. V shed 7 bases and J 6 bases; nucleotides not matched to a gene: 8. Germline V gene data show CDR1 as LNHDA and CDR2 as SQIVND (reference sequence).

The rearrangement uses TRBV2 and TRBJ2-3; TRBD2 might be the D (6 bases). CDR1 is SNHLY and CDR2 is FYNNEI in the germline V gene. This CDR3 contains 14 residues. V was pared by 6 bases and J by 0 bases, with 10 bases between. The chain's CDR3 is CASSLGLSTDTQYF. In DNA, the CDR3 is TGTGCCAGCAGCCTGGGACTTAGCACAGATACGCAGTATTTT.

This sequence joins TRBV12-3 or TRBV12-4 and TRBJ1-2; weak D call: TRBD1 (6 bases). Trimming took 6 bases from V and 8 from J, leaving 16 bases between them. This CDR3 has 13 amino acids. The CDR3 DNA reads as TGTGCCAGCAGACCGGGGGGGGCGCACGGCTACACCTTC. Residues: CASRPGGAHGYTF.

The chain joins TRBV27 to TRBJ2-7, with D maybe TRBD2 (6 bases). The V end lost 6 bases, the J end lost 2 bases, and 20 bases lay between the germline ends. This CDR3 region has 16 residues. CDR1 is MNHEY, CDR2 SMNVEV, per germline (reference sequence). The CDR3 DNA is TGTGCCAGCAGCATAGCGGCTGGGGGTGGGCCCTACGAGCAGTACTTC. Protein product: CASSIAAGGGPYEQYF.

This chain joins TRBV7-2 and TRBJ2-1; 8 positions agree with TRBD1. V shed 1 base and J 8 bases; nucleotides not matched to a gene: 7. The germline CDR1 and CDR2 sequences are SGHTA and FQGNSA. This CDR3 spans 15 amino acids. CDR3 DNA: TGTGCCAGCAGCTTAGTTGACAGGGGTGTCGATGAGCAGTTCTTC. Encoded protein: CASSLVDRGVDEQFF.

The rearrangement uses TRBV4-1 and TRBJ2-1; TRBD2 matches 8 bases. CDR3 length: 16 residues. The ends lost 5 bases at V and 8 bases at J; junction bases unmatched: 14. Per germline, CDR1 MGHRA and CDR2 YSYEKL. CDR3 in DNA: TGCGCCAGCAGCGCAAGTAAGGAGCGGGAGTCTTATGAGCAGTTCTTC. Amino acid sequence: CASSASKERESYEQFF.

V and J are TRBV28 and TRBJ1-1; 8 bases are shared with TRBD1. With 4 bases clipped from V and 4 bases from J, the junction kept 2 bases outside the gene matches. Germline CDR1 and CDR2: MDHEN and SYDVKM. The CDR3 extends over 13 amino acids. DNA of the CDR3: TGTGCCAGCAGTTCCAGGGGGCCCACTGAAGCTTTCTTT. Residues: CASSSRGPTEAFF.

A few counts support this clone. This chain connects TRBV6-4 to TRBJ2-2; TRBD2 aligns across 7 bases. This CDR3 contains 16 residues. Germline values: CDR1 MRHNA, CDR2 SNTAGT. V was pared by 0 bases and J by 8 bases, with 9 bases of the junction left unmatched. The CDR3 DNA sequence: TGTGCCAGCAGTGACTCAGGGCTAGCGGAGCCTGGGGAGCTGTTTTTT. Residues: CASSDSGLAEPGELFF.

This chain uses TRBV28 with TRBJ1-1; TRBD1 agrees at 9 bases. Per germline, CDR1 MDHEN and CDR2 SYDVKM. This CDR3 comprises 17 residues. Germline trimming cut 6 bases from V and 3 bases from J; bases unmatched to any gene: 14. The chain's CDR3 is CASSPTGQGLGDTEAFF. DNA for the CDR3: TGTGCCAGCAGCCCAACGGGACAGGGTTTGGGAGACACTGAAGCTTTCTTT.